The rows below give T cell receptor beta chains drawn from one sample of a study of regulatory T cells in long-lasting Graves disease. Using its own MiXCR run on the multiplex PCR reads, TCRdb lists one record per CDR3 protein. The sample has under 300,000 distinct CDR3 sequences, 18% seen once; the top ten hold 14%. The same data also contributed to another study, on T cells in Graves' hyperthyroidism and ophthalmopathy.

This sample comprised peripheral blood mononuclear cells (PBMCs), obtained at new diagnosis, from a patient treated with antithyroid drugs. The receptors here all came from a woman in her 30s with Graves disease. Each CDR3 is given with its conserved first and last residue. A D gene is named only where the DNA matches it firmly. Clone size appears in some rows only: once, few, many, or a class for an expanded clone.

CSARGINYEQYF	TGCAGTGCTAGAGGAATTAACTACGAGCAGTACTTC	-	TRBV20-1	TRBJ2-7	-
CASRWGQNTEAFF	TGTGCCAGCCGATGGGGGCAGAACACTGAAGCTTTCTTT	-	TRBV12-3/TRBV12-4	TRBJ1-1	once
CASSPTAQSNQPQHF	TGCGCCAGCAGCCCGACGGCTCAGAGCAATCAGCCCCAGCATTTT	-	TRBV5-1	TRBJ1-5	many
CASSPNQAGKSAGYTF	TGTGCCAGCTCACCAAACCAGGCAGGGAAGTCCGCTGGCTACACCTTC	-	TRBV18	TRBJ1-2	many
CASSFWRVGTDTQYF	TGTGCCAGCAGTTTTTGGAGGGTAGGAACAGATACGCAGTATTTT	-	TRBV12-3/TRBV12-4	TRBJ2-3	-
CASSLSGLAGADTQYF	TGTGCCAGCAGCTTATCGGGACTAGCGGGGGCGGATACGCAGTATTTT	TRBD2	TRBV11-2	TRBJ2-3	many
CASSPRLNTIYF	TGTGCCAGCAGCCCACGCCTAAACACCATATATTTT	-	TRBV6-8	TRBJ1-3	few
CASSLAGTGTFNTEAFF	TGTGCCAGCAGCTTAGCGGGTACCGGGACATTTAACACTGAAGCTTTCTTT	-	TRBV7-9	TRBJ1-1	many
CSVGTGSSYEQYF	TGCAGCGTAGGGACAGGGAGCTCCTACGAGCAGTACTTC	TRBD1	TRBV29-1	TRBJ2-7	many
CASGHGTSTEAFF	TGTGCTAGTGGTCACGGGACAAGCACTGAAGCTTTCTTT	-	TRBV12-5	TRBJ1-1	many
CSASGQGPTWDEQYF	TGCAGTGCTAGCGGACAGGGCCCCACTTGGGACGAGCAGTACTTC	TRBD1	TRBV20-1	TRBJ2-7	many
CASSPPVAEQYF	TGTGCCAGCAGCCCGCCGGTTGCCGAGCAGTACTTC	-	TRBV7-9	TRBJ2-7	many
CASSVAPGLDTQYF	TGTGCCAGCAGCGTCGCCCCGGGGTTAGATACGCAGTATTTT	-	TRBV13	TRBJ2-3	many
CASSRLTESYGYTF	TGTGCCAGCAGCCGCCTGACAGAAAGCTATGGCTACACCTTC	-	TRBV14	TRBJ1-2	few
CASSIGQMYGYTF	TGTGCCAGTAGTATTGGACAGATGTATGGCTACACCTTC	-	TRBV19	TRBJ1-2	few
CASSPGTGTSGNTIYF	TGTGCCAGCTCACCCGGGACAGGGACCTCTGGAAACACCATATATTTT	TRBD1	TRBV18	TRBJ1-3	many
CASSPEIKTSGSPYNEQFF	TGTGCCAGCAGCCCTGAGATTAAGACTAGCGGATCTCCCTACAATGAGCAGTTCTTC	TRBD2	TRBV28	TRBJ2-1	-
CASSLNQVTSGQTDTQYF	TGTGCCAGCTCCCTAAACCAGGTTACTAGCGGGCAGACAGATACGCAGTATTTT	TRBD2	TRBV18	TRBJ2-3	few
CASSSELDRYEQYF	TGTGCCAGCAGCTCGGAATTAGATAGATACGAGCAGTACTTC	-	TRBV7-9	TRBJ2-7	many
CASSSGGIGYTF	TGTGCCAGCAGTTCAGGGGGTATTGGCTACACCTTC	TRBD1	TRBV27	TRBJ1-2	many
CSARDLQGSGTF	TGCAGTGCTAGAGACCTACAGGGGTCTGGCACCTTC	TRBD1	TRBV20-1	TRBJ1-2	many
CASSEGGQGPHTEAFF	TGTGCCAGCAGTGAGGGGGGACAGGGTCCCCACACTGAAGCTTTCTTT	TRBD1	TRBV6-1	TRBJ1-1	many
CSVAAGQANEQFF	TGCAGCGTTGCGGCAGGGCAGGCCAATGAGCAGTTCTTC	-	TRBV29-1	TRBJ2-1	many
CASSLGMATVNTQYF	TGTGCCAGCAGCTTAGGTATGGCGACAGTCAATACGCAGTATTTT	-	TRBV7-9	TRBJ2-3	many
CASGDWARNEQFF	TGTGCCAGCGGTGACTGGGCTAGGAATGAGCAGTTCTTC	-	TRBV3-1	TRBJ2-1	many
CASTLFGEGGPGELFF	TGTGCCAGCACCCTCTTTGGGGAGGGTGGGCCCGGGGAGCTGTTTTTT	TRBD2	TRBV27	TRBJ2-2	-
CATSNTDTDTQYF	TGTGCCACCAGCAATACAGACACTGATACGCAGTATTTT	-	TRBV15	TRBJ2-3	many
CASSDNPLRALRGYTF	TGTGCCAGCAGCGACAATCCCCTCCGGGCCCTGCGGGGCTACACCTTC	-	TRBV27	TRBJ1-2	many
CASSFTSQGSTGQAFF	TGCGCCAGCAGCTTCACCTCACAGGGTTCAACGGGACAAGCTTTCTTT	-	TRBV5-1	TRBJ1-1	many
CASSQGDRDNEKLFF	TGTGCCAGCAGCCAAGGGGACAGGGATAATGAAAAACTGTTTTTT	TRBD1	TRBV4-2	TRBJ1-4	-
CASSLWISHMNTEAFF	TGTGCCAGCAGCTTGTGGATCTCCCACATGAACACTGAAGCTTTCTTT	-	TRBV5-6	TRBJ1-1	few
CSAPGQTYEQYF	TGCAGTGCCCCGGGACAGACCTACGAGCAGTACTTC	TRBD1	TRBV20-1	TRBJ2-7	-
CASSLGRNSNQPQHF	TGTGCCAGCAGTTTAGGGCGGAATAGCAATCAGCCCCAGCATTTT	-	TRBV27	TRBJ1-5	many
CSASPTSSTEAFF	TGCAGTGCTAGTCCCACCAGCAGCACTGAAGCTTTCTTT	-	TRBV20-1	TRBJ1-1	many
CASSLLSEAFF	TGTGCCAGCAGTTTATTATCTGAAGCTTTCTTT	-	TRBV28	TRBJ1-1	many
CASRRRSGTDTQYF	TGTGCCAGCAGACGTAGGAGCGGCACAGATACGCAGTATTTT	-	TRBV12-3/TRBV12-4	TRBJ2-3	many